Listed here is a single T cell receptor beta chain. This clonotype was seen a handful of times. The antigen this receptor binds is unknown. It has no much larger one-base neighbor in the sample; base qualities were not kept. This sample is part of a study of T cells after yellow fever vaccination (dated by TCRdb to the late 2010s). Regarding the complete study: The SMART-Seq v4 Ultra Low Input RNA kit was used to prepare libraries from fractions with low cell numbers. To follow T-cell clones before and after primary and booster YFV17D yellow fever vaccination, bulk TCR alpha and beta repertoires were sequenced over time. Blood was drawn at multiple timepoints before and after primary and secondary immunization, with bulk PBMC replicates and cell subsets isolated. Two healthy male donors, one aged 18 to 30 and one aged 30 to 40 years, were included in the cohort.

Study-wide conclusions, independent of this receptor: Because only two donors were included in the study, the extent to which the findings can be generalized is limited. Compared with the primary T-cell response, the secondary T-cell response was weaker but faster, peaking on day 5 rather than day 15. FACS-sorted repertoires could contain abundant contaminating clonotypes from the bulk population, so computational filtering was required. After the booster, most of the clones that had expanded following primary vaccination were detected again (almost 98% of CD4 and around 90% of CD8), which suggests that memory was broadly maintained. A small fraction of clonotypes showed up in both the CD4 and CD8 compartments, probably as a result of convergent recombination.

V loses 6 bases, J loses 4 bases, and the germline ends lie 10 bases apart. Reading from cysteine to phenylalanine, the CDR3 counts 14 amino acids. Only CDR3 DNA is held: 42 bases, read in frame from base 1. CDR1 and CDR2 were assigned from the germline V gene as SNHLY and FYNNEI. Explained via the paper, the treatment or condition label denotes: live attenuated yellow fever vaccine strain. At each blood-draw timepoint, two biological replicates of bulk PBMCs were obtained. PBMCs were isolated from peripheral blood using a standard Ficoll-Paque protocol. TriZol was used to extract RNA from bulk PBMCs, from CD4 and CD8 fractions, and from dextramer-positive and dextramer-negative fractions. TCRdb names Illumina NovaSeq 6000 as the instrument used. TCR cDNA was synthesized by 5'RACE template switching, which introduced a universal primer site and unique molecular identifiers. cDNA synthesis was primed from both the TCR alpha and TCR beta constant segments. Library amplification involved two PCR steps, and the second step added sample barcodes and sequencing adapters. Libraries were sequenced on Illumina HiSeq 2500 (2x100 bp) or NovaSeq (2x150 bp). In the authors' own workflow: Demultiplexing of reads and collapsing into UMI consensus sequences were performed with MIGEC, and V(D)J alignment was carried out with MiXCR. Vaccine-responding clonotypes were identified with edgeR using replicate PBMC samples, with FDR below 0.01 and a log2 fold change above 5 up to day 15 being required. Each bulk clonotype was labeled CD4 or CD8 based on which sequenced repertoire, CD4 or CD8, contained the clonotype at higher abundance. TCRdb trimmed the raw reads at Q25, called clones with MiXCR and kept productive beta chains. Each entry is one CDR3 protein sequence, shown with its most common DNA and genes. The V and J calls were determined by TCRdb, not by the authors. The sample profile shows 250,000 to 400,000 distinct CDR3 sequences; approximately 4.3% of them were found once. The top ten clones comprise approximately 19% of the sample.

This receptor was obtained from a man between 18 and 35 years old who received the YFV17D yellow fever vaccine. The sequencing here drew on PBMCs, taken 15 days after the yellow fever booster vaccination. The chain uses TRBV2 and TRBJ2-6; the D gene is possibly TRBD1 or TRBD2, with 6 bases matching each. The bases are TGTGCCAGCAGGAGGGGGGCCGGGGCCAACGTCCTGACTTTC. Its amino acids are CASRRGAGANVLTF.